The 25 T cell receptor beta chains presented below share a single source sample, sequenced in a study of blood T cell repertoires in COVID-19. Method: immunoSEQ multiplex PCR; TCRdb's copy keeps in-frame clones and lacks some. The sample records 110,000 or so clones, around 85% being singletons. The sample was peripheral blood. The receptors come from a man aged 50 to 60 with acute or convalescent COVID-19.

CDR3 in amino acids: CASSQDIIGLAGGRQETQYF. The CDR3 DNA reads as TGTGCCAGCAGCCAAGATATTATCGGGCTAGCGGGGGGGCGGCAAGAGACCCAGTACTTC. The rearrangement uses TRBV3-1 (or the pseudogene TRBV3-2) and TRBJ2-5; TRBD2 matches 12 bases. The CDR3 contains 20 residues. J lost 2 bases, V lost 0 bases, and 13 bases had no gene match. Germline V gives CDR1 LGHDT, CDR2 YNNKEL (reference sequence).

The chain recombines TRBV6-5 with TRBJ2-3; 8 bases map to TRBD1. Germline V CDR1 and CDR2: MNHEY, SVGAGI. The CDR3 consists of 15 residues. V was pared by 6 bases and J by 4 bases, with 9 bases of the junction left unmatched. CDR3 bases: TGTGCCAGCAGCCGCAGGGGGCGCGGGCCAGATACGCAGTATTTT. This encodes CASSRRGRGPDTQYF.

This clone has more than one count but fewer than ten. J is TRBJ2-5 and V is TRBV6-4; TRBD1 agrees at 7 bases. CDR3 length: 15 residues. Germline V gene data show CDR1 as MRHNA and CDR2 as SNTAGT. J lost 4 bases, V lost 0 bases, and 5 bases had no gene match. This CDR3 reads CASSDSEQGLETQYF. The CDR3 nucleotides are TGTGCCAGCAGTGACTCTGAACAGGGGCTAGAGACCCAGTACTTC.

V usage is TRBV3-1 (or the pseudogene TRBV3-2) and J usage is TRBJ1-2; possible D gene TRBD1, 6 bases. Germline CDR1 is LGHDT and CDR2 is YNNKEL (reference sequence). The ends were cut back, 6 bases at V and 5 bases at J, with 19 bases in the middle. The CDR3 spans 15 residues. The CDR3 DNA reads as TGTGCCAGCAGTCCCCAGACAGGCCCATCTTATGGCTACACCTTC. It codes for CASSPQTGPSYGYTF.

This sequence joins TRBV20-1 and TRBJ1-2; 7 nucleotides align to TRBD1. The CDR3 runs 11 residues. Germline CDR1 DFQATT, CDR2 SNEGSKA (reference sequence). The V gene end was trimmed by 6 bases and the J gene end by 8 bases; junction bases not matched to a gene: 6. In DNA, the CDR3 is TGCAGTGCATCAGGGGGAAGAGGCTACACCTTC. The encoded protein is CSASGGRGYTF.

This chain connects TRBV4-2 to TRBJ2-3, with 8 bases identical to TRBD1. Germline V CDR1 and CDR2: LGHNA, YNFKEQ. CDR3 size: 16 residues. The ends lost 0 bases at V and 3 bases at J; junction bases unmatched: 5. The CDR3 sequence: CASSQDPGGRTDTQYF. In DNA form, the CDR3 reads TGTGCCAGCAGCCAAGATCCAGGGGGCAGGACAGATACGCAGTATTTT.

The rearrangement joins TRBV5-1 to TRBJ1-1; 9 bases are shared with TRBD1. The V gene end was trimmed by 2 bases and the J gene end by 1 base; junction bases not matched to a gene: 3. CDR3 length equals 15 residues. CDR1 and CDR2 (germline): SGHRS, YFSETQ. The CDR3 here is CASSFGTGPNTEAFF. CDR3 coding DNA: TGCGCCAGCAGCTTTGGGACAGGGCCGAACACTGAAGCTTTCTTT.

This clone was found once. CDR3 region: CATSGQTNSPLHF. CDR3 sequence (DNA): TGTGCCACCTCGGGACAGACAAATTCACCCCTCCACTTT. The chain couples TRBV6-5 to TRBJ1-6; 7 bases agree with TRBD1. Per the germline V gene, CDR1 is MNHEY and CDR2 is SVGAGI. This CDR3 is 13 amino acids long. J was trimmed by 7 bases and V by 10 bases; bases with no gene match: 7.

The rearrangement links TRBV7-3 to TRBJ2-6; D not resolved. Germline V gene lookup returns CDR1 SGHTA and CDR2 FQGTGA. V lost 5 bases and J lost 0, with 8 bases in between. CDR3 length: 15 residues. The CDR3 sequence: CASSQARSGANVLTF. In DNA form, the CDR3 reads TGTGCCAGCAGCCAAGCCCGCTCTGGGGCCAACGTCCTGACTTTC.

The chain employs TRBV11-2 and TRBJ1-1, with TRBD1 matching over 10 bases. Unmatched junction bases numbered 10, after V lost 5 bases and J lost 1 base. CDR1 is SGHAT and CDR2 is FQNNGV in the germline V gene. This CDR3 spans 17 amino acids. CDR3 DNA sequence: TGTGCCAGCAGCCTGTGGGACAGGGGAGAGGAGAACACTGAAGCTTTCTTT. This codes for CASSLWDRGEENTEAFF.

This chain joins TRBV5-1 and TRBJ2-7; 14 bases are a match to TRBD2. Germline values: CDR1 SGHRS, CDR2 YFSETQ. This CDR3 comprises 14 residues. V lost 5 bases to trimming and J lost 7 bases; unmatched junction nucleotides: 5. CDR3 region: CASRSGLAGDEQYF. CDR3 in DNA: TGCGCCAGCAGGTCGGGACTAGCGGGGGATGAGCAGTACTTC. The entire variable domain, with the rest obtained from reference TRBV5-1 and TRBJ2-7, is as follows: KAGVTQTPRYLIKTRGQQVTLSCSPISGHRSVSWYQQTPGQGLQFLFEYFSETQRNKGNFPGRFSGRQFSNSRSEMNVSTLELGDSALYLCASRSGLAGDEQYFGPGTRLTVT.

This clone came up a few times. The chain couples TRBV2 to TRBJ1-2; 9 bases map to TRBD1. The CDR3 runs to 15 residues. Unmatched junction bases numbered 8, after V lost 4 bases and J lost 5 bases. Germline-derived CDR1 and CDR2 are SNHLY and FYNNEI. CDR3 region: CASSVVGQGGYGYTF. The CDR3 coding sequence is TGTGCCAGCAGTGTGGTGGGACAGGGAGGATATGGCTACACCTTC.

This chain connects TRBV19 to TRBJ2-7, with D possibly matching TRBD2 (6 bases). The CDR3 loop spans 12 amino acids. Trimming cost V 3 bases and J 7 bases, with 10 bases left between them. Germline V gene sequence: CDR1 LNHDA, CDR2 SQIVND (reference sequence). CDR3 region: CASSMVGGEQYF. CDR3 nucleotide sequence: TGTGCCAGTAGTATGGTGGGGGGAGAGCAGTACTTC.

This chain uses TRBV27 with TRBJ1-2; a weak D match, TRBD1 (5 bases). This CDR3 is built from 15 residues. The V and J ends lost 3 bases and 0 bases respectively, with 11 bases between them. CDR1 MNHEY and CDR2 SMNVEV come from the germline V gene (reference sequence). Here the CDR3 reads CASSFVGGSNYGYTF. CDR3 DNA sequence: TGTGCCAGCAGTTTTGTGGGGGGTTCTAACTATGGCTACACCTTC.

J is TRBJ1-5 and V is TRBV6-1, with TRBD1 identical over 9 bases. Germline CDR1 and CDR2: MNHNS and SASEGT. This CDR3 contains 18 residues. Trimming removed 0 bases from V and 5 bases from J; junction bases left unmatched: 11. The CDR3 DNA is TGTGCCAGCAGTGAAGCGCATACCGGGACAGGGAGGGATCAGCCCCAGCATTTT. It yields the protein CASSEAHTGTGRDQPQHF.

The V call is TRBV7-2, the J call TRBJ1-2; 7 nucleotides line up with TRBD1. The CDR3 sequence is 13 residues long. Trimming at V came to 6 bases and at J to 10 bases, leaving 11 bases not matched to a gene. The germline gives CDR1 SGHTA, CDR2 FQGNSA. CDR3 in DNA: TGTGCCAGCAGTTTACAGGGGTTTAGGGACTACACCTTC. It codes for CASSLQGFRDYTF.

This clone occurred once. J is TRBJ1-2 and V is TRBV14; D not certain. In germline, CDR1 is SGHDN, CDR2 FVKESK. The CDR3 runs 13 residues. The V end was cut by 2 bases, the J end by 4 bases, with 8 bases between. CDR3: CASSQNTFYGYTF. The CDR3 nucleotides are TGTGCCAGCAGCCAAAACACGTTCTATGGCTACACCTTC.

This clone was observed a handful of times. Here the CDR3 reads CASSLDIGTASGDTQYF. In nucleotides, the CDR3 is TGTGCCAGCAGCTTAGATATAGGGACAGCCTCGGGAGATACGCAGTATTTT. The chain employs TRBV11-2 and TRBJ2-3; 7 nucleotides match TRBD1. In germline, CDR1 is SGHAT, CDR2 FQNNGV. This CDR3 spans 17 amino acids. Germline trimming cut 0 bases from V and 5 bases from J; bases unmatched to any gene: 11.

CDR3 protein: CAWKLASVPDTQYF. The CDR3, as DNA: TGTGCCTGGAAGCTGGCTAGCGTTCCAGATACGCAGTATTTT. The chain uses TRBV30 and TRBJ2-3; D possibly corresponds to TRBD2 (6 bases). V shed 4 bases and J shed 4 bases, with 15 bases lying between them. The CDR3 contains 14 residues. Germline V CDR1 and CDR2: GTSNPN, SVGIG (reference sequence).

The sample holds a few counts of this clone. CDR3 sequence reads: CASSLAVRGYGYEQYF. The CDR3 coding sequence is TGTGCCAGCAGCTTGGCCGTTCGGGGGTATGGGTACGAGCAGTACTTC. The rearrangement links TRBV5-6 to TRBJ2-7, with a possible D match to TRBD2 (6 bases). V lost 0 bases and J lost 4, with 17 bases in between. CDR3 length equals 16 residues. Germline loops: CDR1 SGHDT, CDR2 YYEEEE.

V gene TRBV30 combines with J gene TRBJ2-3, with 14 nucleotides matching TRBD2. This CDR3 comprises 13 residues. CDR1 is GTSNPN, CDR2 SVGIG, per germline (reference sequence). V shed 7 bases, J shed 8 bases, and the junction held 5 bases outside the gene matches. The CDR3 DNA reads as TGTGCCTTGACGACTAGCGGGGGGGCTACGCAGTATTTT. Its protein product is CALTTSGGATQYF.

This clone was seen a handful of times. This rearrangement joins TRBV6-6 to TRBJ1-1, with 8 bases matching TRBD1. Trimming at V came to 5 bases and at J to 2 bases, leaving 7 bases not matched to a gene. The CDR3 runs 15 residues. Germline assignment: CDR1 MNHNY and CDR2 SVGAGI (reference sequence). In DNA form, the CDR3 reads TGTGCCAGCAGTGCAGGACAGGGAAGAAACACTGAAGCTTTCTTT. This sequence encodes CASSAGQGRNTEAFF.

The J gene is TRBJ2-7, the V gene TRBV27, with 8 bases that match TRBD2. CDR1 MNHEY and CDR2 SMNVEV come from the germline V gene (reference sequence). After removal of 4 bases from V and 2 bases from J, the junction contained 7 bases not matched to a gene. This CDR3 has 15 residues. Here the CDR3 DNA reads TGTGCCAGCAGTTATTCCAAGCGGGGGACCTACGAGCAGTACTTC. Protein sequence: CASSYSKRGTYEQYF.

The V and J genes are TRBV30 and TRBJ2-3, with 8 bases that match TRBD2. Germline lookup yields CDR1 GTSNPN and CDR2 SVGIG (reference sequence). V lost 3 bases and J lost 2; bases outside the gene matches: 7. This CDR3 has 15 residues. DNA for the CDR3: TGTGCCTGGAGCCCCACTAGCGGTTACACAGATACGCAGTATTTT. Encoded protein: CAWSPTSGYTDTQYF.

In nucleotides, the CDR3 is TGTGCCATCACCCCCGGTGTCGGGACTGAAGCTTTCTTT. Its translation is CAITPGVGTEAFF. The chain has TRBV10-3 and TRBJ1-1; D is ambiguous. Trimming shortened V by 7 bases and J by 5 bases, and 14 bases separated the two germline ends. Germline CDR1 and CDR2: ENHRY and SYGVKD. The CDR3 sequence is 13 residues long.